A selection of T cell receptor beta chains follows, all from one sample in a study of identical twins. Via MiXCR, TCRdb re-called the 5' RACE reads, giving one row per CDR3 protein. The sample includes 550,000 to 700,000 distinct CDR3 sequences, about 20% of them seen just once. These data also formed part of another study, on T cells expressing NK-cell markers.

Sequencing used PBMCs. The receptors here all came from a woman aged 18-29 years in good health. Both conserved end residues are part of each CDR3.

CASSPWTDNYGYTF | TRBJ1-2 | TRBV5-5
CASSRTGVNQPQHF | TRBJ1-5 | TRBV6-1
CASSQSHGSYEQYF | TRBJ2-7 | TRBV23-1
CASSLGSSGRRNEQFF | TRBJ2-1 | TRBV28
CASSQEEVDKETQYF | TRBJ2-5 | TRBV3-1
CATQRGYSYNEQFF | TRBJ2-1 | TRBV7-2
CSARDPEVTGELFF | TRBJ2-2 | TRBV20-1
CASSYSARNYGYTF | TRBJ1-2 | TRBV6-5
CASSQVGNYEQYF | TRBJ2-7 | TRBV3-1
CASSNMAEAFF | TRBJ1-1 | TRBV19
CSAPGTTSSYEQYF | TRBJ2-7 | TRBV20-1
CASNYMVESTGELFF | TRBJ2-2 | TRBV12-3/TRBV12-4
CASTLRVEAFF | TRBJ1-1 | TRBV12-3/TRBV12-4